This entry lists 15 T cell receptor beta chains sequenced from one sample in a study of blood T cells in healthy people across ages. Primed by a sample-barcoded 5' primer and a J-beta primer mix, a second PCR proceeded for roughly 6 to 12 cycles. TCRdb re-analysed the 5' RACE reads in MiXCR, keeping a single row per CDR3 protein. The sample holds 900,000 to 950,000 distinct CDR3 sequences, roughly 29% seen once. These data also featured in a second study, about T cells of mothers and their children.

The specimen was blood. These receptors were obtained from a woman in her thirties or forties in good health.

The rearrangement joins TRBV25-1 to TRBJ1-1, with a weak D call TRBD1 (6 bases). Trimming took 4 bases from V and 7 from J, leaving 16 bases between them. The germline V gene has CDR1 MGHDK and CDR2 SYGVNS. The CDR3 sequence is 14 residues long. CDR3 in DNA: TGTGCCAGCAGTGGTACCCCCGACAGGAATGAAGCTTTCTTT. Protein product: CASSGTPDRNEAFF.

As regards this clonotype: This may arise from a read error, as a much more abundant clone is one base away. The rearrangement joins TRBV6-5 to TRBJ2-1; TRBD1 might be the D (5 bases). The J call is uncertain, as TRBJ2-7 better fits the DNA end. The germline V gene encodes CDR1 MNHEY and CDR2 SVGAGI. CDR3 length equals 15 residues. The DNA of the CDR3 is TGTGCCAGCAGTCACGACAGACCCTTTTACAATGAGCAGTACTTC. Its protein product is CASSHDRPFYNEQYF.

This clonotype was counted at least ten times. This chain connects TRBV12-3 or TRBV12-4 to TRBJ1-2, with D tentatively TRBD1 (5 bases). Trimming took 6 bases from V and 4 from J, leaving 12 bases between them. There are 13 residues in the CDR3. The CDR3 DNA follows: TGTGCCAGCAGCCTCGGGACTTCCTATGGCTACACCTTC. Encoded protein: CASSLGTSYGYTF.

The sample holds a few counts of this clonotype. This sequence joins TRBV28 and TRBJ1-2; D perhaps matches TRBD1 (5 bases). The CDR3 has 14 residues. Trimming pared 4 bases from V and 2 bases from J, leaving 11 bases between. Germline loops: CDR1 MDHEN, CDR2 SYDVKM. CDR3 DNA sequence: TGTGCCAGCAGTTCCGGGGGAAGAAACTATGGCTACACCTTC. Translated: CASSSGGRNYGYTF.

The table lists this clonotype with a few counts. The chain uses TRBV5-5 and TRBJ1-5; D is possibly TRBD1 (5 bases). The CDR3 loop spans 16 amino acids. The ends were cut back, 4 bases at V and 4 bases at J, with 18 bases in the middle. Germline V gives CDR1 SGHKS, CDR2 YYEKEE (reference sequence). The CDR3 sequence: CASSTHLGAPNQPQHF. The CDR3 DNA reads TGTGCCAGCAGCACCCACCTCGGGGCCCCTAATCAGCCCCAGCATTTT. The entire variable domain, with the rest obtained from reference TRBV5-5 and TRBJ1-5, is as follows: DAGVTQSPTHLIKTRGQQVTLRCSPISGHKSVSWYQQVLGQGPQFIFQYYEKEERGRGNFPDRFSARQFPNYSSELNVNALLLGDSALYLCASSTHLGAPNQPQHFGDGTRLSIL.

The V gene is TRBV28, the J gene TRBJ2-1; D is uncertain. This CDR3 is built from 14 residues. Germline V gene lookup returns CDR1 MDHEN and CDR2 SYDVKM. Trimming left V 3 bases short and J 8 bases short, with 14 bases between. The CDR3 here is CASSFRGNRDEQFF. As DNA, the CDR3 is TGTGCCAGCAGTTTTCGTGGAAATAGGGATGAGCAGTTCTTC. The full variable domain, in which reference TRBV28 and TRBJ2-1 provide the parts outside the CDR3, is DVKVTQSSRYLVKRTGEKVFLECVQDMDHENMFWYRQDPGLGLRLIYFSYDVKMKEKGDIPEGYSVSREKKERFSLILESASTNQTSMYLCASSFRGNRDEQFFGPGTRLTVL.

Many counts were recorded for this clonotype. The CDR3: CASSLRGLAESQETQYF. The CDR3 DNA follows: TGTGCCAGCAGTTTAAGGGGTCTAGCGGAGAGCCAAGAGACCCAGTACTTC. The V and J genes are TRBV12-3 or TRBV12-4 and TRBJ2-5, with TRBD2 matching over 7 bases. The V segment lost 2 bases and the J segment 1 base; nucleotides outside the gene matches: 10. This CDR3 is 17 amino acids long.

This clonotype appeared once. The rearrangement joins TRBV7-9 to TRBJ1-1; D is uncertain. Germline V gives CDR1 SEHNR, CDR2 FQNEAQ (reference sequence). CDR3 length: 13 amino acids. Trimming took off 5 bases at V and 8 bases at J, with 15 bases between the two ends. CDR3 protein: CASSETPGGEAFF. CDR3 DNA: TGTGCCAGCAGCGAGACCCCAGGAGGAGAAGCTTTCTTT.

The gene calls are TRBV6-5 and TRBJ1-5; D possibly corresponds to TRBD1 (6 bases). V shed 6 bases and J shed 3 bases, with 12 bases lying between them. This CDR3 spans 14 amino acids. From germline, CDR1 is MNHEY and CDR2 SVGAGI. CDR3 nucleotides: TGTGCCAGCAGGCCCCAGGGGCTCAATCAGCCCCAGCATTTT. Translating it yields CASRPQGLNQPQHF.

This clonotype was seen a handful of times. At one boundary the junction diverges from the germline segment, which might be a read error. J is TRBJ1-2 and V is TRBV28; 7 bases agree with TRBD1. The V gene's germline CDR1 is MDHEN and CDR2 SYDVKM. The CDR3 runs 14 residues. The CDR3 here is CASTQGGPTYGYAF. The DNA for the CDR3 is TGTGCCAGCACCCAGGGGGGGCCAACCTATGGCTACGCCTTC.

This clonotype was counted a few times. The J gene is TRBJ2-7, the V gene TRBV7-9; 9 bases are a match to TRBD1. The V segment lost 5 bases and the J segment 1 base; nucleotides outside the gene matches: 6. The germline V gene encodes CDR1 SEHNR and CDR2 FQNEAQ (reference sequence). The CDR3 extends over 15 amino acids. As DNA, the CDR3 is TGTGCCAGCAGCACCACCGGGACAGGGTCCTACGAGCAGTACTTC. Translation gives CASSTTGTGSYEQYF.

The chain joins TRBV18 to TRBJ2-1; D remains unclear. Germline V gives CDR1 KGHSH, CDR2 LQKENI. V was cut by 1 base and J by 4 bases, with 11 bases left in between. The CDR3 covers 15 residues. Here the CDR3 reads CASSPRQSEYNEQFF. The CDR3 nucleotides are TGTGCCAGCTCACCACGGCAGTCGGAATACAATGAGCAGTTCTTC.

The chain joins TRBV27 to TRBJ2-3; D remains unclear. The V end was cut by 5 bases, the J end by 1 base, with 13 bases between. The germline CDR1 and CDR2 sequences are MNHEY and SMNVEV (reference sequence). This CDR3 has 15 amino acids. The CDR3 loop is CASSRGVRGTDTQYF. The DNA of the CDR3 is TGTGCCAGCAGTCGAGGAGTTAGGGGCACAGATACGCAGTATTTT.

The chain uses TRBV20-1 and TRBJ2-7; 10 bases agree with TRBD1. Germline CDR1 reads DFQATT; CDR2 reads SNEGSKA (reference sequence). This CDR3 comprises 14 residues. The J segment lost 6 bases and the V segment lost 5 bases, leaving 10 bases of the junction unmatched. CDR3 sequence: CSAEDRGSPGEQYF. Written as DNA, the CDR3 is TGCAGTGCTGAGGACAGGGGGAGTCCCGGCGAGCAGTACTTC.

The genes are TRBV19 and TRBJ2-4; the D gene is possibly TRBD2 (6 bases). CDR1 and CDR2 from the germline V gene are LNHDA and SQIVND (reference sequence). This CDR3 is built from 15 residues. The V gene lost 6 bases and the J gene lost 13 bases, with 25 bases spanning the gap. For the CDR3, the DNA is TGTGCCAGTAGCAACGGCGGGACTCCCGCCTACGGGCAGTACTTC. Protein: CASSNGGTPAYGQYF.